This TCR beta chain stems from a study of human T cells and chemical hapten exposure. Study-wide background: 2% DPC applied to a 2 cm by 2 cm arm area sensitized donors. Minor volume differences among pooled libraries chiefly drove per-sample TCR yield variation. Study-wide results and limits: Those TCRs sitting above 1 in 1000 frequency stayed the same with DPC sensitization.

Specified time point: pre-sensitization, week 0. Specified treatment: therapeutic diphenylcyclopropenone sensitization with weekly scalp DPC. Those who donated were patients with alopecia, 18 to 70 years of age, and suitable for DPC. As concerns this clonotype: The antigen remains undetermined.

Each CDR3 protein gets one entry after TCRdb re-called the RACE reads with MiXCR. The sample lists under 300,000 distinct CDR3 sequences, approximately 7.5% occurring once. V lost 7 bases, J lost 4 bases, and 10 bases lay in between. The CDR3 loop spans 13 amino acids. The sequencing here drew on whole blood, taken in connection with sensitization to the hapten diphenylcyclopropenone (DPC). The V call is TRBV12-3 or TRBV12-4, the J call TRBJ2-2, with a weak D call TRBD1 (5 bases). The TCR sequence derives from a man aged 18 to 30 with alopecia areata. Some clones in this sample may be carry-over from other donors' samples. CDR3 sequence reads: CASKGQFTGELFF. Here the CDR3 DNA reads TGTGCCAGCAAAGGACAATTCACCGGGGAGCTGTTTTTT.